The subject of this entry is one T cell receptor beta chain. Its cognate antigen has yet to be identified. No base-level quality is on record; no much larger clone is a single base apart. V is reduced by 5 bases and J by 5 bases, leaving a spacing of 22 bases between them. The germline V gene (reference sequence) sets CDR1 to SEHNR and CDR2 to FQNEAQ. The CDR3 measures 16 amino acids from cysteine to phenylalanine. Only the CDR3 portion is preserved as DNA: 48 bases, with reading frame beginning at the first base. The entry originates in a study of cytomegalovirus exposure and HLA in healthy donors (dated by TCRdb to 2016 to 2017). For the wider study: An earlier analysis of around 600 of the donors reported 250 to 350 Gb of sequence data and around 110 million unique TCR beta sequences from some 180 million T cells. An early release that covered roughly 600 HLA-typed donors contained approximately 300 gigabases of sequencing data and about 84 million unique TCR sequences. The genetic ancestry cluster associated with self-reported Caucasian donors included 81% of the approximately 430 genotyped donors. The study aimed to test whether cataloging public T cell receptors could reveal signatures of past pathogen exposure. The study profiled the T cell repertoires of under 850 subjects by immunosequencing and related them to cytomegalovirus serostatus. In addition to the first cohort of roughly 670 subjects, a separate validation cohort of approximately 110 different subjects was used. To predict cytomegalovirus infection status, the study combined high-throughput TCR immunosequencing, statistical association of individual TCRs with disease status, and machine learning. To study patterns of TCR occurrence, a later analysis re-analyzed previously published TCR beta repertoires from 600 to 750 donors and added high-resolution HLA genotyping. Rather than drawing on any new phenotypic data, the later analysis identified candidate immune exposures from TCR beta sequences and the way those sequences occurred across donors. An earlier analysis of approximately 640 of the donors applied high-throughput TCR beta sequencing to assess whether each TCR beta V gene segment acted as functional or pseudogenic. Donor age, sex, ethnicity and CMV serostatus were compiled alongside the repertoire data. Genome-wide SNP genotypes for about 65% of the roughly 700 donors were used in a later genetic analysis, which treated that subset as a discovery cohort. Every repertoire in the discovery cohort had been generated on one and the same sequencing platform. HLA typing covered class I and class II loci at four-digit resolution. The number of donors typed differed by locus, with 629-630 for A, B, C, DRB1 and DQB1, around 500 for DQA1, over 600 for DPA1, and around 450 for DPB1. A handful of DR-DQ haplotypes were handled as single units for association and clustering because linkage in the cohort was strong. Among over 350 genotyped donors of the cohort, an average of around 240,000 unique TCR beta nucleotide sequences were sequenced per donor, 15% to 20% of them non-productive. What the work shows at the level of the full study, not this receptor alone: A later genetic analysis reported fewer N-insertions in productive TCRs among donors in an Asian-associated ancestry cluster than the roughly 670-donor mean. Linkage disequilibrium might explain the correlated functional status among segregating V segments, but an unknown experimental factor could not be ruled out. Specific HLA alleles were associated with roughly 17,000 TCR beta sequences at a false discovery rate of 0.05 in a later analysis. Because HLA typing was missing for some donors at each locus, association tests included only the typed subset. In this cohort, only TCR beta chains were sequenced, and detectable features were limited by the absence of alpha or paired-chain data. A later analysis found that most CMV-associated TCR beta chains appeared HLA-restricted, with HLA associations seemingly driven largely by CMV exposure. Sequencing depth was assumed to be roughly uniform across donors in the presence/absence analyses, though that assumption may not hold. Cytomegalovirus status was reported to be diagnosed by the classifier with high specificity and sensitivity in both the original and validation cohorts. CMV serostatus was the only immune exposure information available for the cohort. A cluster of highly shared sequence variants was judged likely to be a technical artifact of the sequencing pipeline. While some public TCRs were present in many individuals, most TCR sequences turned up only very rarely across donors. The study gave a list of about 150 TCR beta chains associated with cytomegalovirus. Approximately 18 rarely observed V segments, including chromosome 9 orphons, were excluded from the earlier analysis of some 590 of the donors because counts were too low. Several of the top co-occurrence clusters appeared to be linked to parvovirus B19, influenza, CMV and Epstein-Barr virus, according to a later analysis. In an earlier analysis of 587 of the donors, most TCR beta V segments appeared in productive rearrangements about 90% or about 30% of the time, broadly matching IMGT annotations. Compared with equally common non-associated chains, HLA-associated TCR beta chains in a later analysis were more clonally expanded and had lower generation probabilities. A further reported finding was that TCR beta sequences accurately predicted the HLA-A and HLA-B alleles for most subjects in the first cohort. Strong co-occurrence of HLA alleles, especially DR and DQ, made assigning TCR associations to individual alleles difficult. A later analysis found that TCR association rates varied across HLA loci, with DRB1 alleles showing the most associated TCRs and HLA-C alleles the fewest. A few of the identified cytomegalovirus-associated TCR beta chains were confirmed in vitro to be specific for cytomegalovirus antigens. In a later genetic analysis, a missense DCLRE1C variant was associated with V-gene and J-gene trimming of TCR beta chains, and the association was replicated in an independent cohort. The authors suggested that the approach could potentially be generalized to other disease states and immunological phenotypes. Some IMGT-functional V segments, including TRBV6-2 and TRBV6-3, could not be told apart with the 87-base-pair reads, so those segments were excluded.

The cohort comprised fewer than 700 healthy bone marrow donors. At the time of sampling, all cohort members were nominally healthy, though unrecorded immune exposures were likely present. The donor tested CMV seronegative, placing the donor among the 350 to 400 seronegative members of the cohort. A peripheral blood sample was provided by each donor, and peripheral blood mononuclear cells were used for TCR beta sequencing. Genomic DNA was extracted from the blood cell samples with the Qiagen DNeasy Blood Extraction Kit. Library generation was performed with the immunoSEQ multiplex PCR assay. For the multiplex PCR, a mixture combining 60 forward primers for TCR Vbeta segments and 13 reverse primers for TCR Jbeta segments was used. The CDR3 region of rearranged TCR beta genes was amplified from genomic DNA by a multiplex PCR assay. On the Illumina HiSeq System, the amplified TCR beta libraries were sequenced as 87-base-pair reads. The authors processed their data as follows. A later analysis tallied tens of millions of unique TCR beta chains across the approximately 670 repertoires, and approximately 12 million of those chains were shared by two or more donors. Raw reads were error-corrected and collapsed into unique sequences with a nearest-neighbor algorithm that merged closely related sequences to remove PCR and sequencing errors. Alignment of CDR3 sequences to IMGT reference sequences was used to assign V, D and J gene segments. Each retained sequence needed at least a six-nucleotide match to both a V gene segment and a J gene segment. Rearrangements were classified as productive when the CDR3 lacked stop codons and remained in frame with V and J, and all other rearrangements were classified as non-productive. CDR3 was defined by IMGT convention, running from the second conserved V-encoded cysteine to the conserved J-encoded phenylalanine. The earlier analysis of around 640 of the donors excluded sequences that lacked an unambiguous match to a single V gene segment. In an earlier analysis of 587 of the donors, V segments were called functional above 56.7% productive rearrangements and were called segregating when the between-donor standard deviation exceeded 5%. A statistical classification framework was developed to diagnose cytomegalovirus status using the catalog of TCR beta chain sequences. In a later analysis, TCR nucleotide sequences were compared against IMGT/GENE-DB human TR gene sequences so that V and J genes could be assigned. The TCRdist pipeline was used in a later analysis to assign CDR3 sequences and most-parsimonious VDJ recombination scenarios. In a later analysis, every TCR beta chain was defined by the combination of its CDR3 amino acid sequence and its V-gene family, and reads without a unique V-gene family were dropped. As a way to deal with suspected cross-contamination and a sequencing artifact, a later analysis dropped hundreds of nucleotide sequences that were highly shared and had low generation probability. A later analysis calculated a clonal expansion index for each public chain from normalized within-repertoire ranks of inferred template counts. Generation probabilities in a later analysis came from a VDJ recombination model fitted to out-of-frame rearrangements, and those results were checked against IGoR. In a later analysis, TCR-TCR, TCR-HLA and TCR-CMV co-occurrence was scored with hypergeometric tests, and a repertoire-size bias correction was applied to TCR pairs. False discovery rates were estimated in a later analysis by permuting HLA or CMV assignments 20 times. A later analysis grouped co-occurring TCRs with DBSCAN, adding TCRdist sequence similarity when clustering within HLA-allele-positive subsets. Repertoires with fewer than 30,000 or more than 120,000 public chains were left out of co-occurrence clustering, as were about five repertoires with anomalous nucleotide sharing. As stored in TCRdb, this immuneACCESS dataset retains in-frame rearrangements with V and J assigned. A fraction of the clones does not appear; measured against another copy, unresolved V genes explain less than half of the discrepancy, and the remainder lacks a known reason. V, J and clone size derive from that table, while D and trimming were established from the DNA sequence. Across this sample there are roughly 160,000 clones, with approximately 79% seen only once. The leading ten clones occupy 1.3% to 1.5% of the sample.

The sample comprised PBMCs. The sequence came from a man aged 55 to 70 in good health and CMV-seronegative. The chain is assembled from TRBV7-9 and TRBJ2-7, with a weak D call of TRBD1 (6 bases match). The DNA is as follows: TGTGCCAGCAGCATATTGCCAAATACAGGGATCCACGAGCAGTACTTC. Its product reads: CASSILPNTGIHEQYF.